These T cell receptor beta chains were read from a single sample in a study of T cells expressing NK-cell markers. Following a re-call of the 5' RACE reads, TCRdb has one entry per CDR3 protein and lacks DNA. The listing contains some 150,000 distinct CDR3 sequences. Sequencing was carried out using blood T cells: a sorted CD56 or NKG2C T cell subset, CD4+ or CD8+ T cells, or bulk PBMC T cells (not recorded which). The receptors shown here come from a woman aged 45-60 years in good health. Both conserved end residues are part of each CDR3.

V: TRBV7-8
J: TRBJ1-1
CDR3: CASAPGPNTEAFF

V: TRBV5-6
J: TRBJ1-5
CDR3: CASSFGQYSNQPQHF

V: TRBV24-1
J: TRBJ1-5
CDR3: CATSAGGGGSNQPQHF

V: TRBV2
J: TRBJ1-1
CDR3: CASSEGEGPNTEAFF

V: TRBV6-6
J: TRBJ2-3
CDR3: CASSLNRDSLTDTQYF

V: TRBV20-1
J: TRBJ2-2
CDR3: CSALGYRGVDTGELFF

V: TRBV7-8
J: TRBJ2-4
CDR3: CASSLAAGLLAKNIQYF

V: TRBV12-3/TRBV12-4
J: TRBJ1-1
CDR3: CASSSLGQGNEAFF

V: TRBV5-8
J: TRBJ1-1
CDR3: CASSRRRVNTEAFF

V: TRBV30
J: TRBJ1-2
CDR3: CACQKREKDYGYTF

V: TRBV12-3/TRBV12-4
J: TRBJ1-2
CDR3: CASSLATGWGYTF

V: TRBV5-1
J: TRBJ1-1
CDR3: CASSFGRAGTEAFF

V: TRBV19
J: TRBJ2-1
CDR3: CASSIIAGVHNEQFF

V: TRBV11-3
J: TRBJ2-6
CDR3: CASFSSGANVLTF

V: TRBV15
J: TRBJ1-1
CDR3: CATSREGMTEAFF

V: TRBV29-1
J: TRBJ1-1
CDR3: CSVPWGENTEAFF

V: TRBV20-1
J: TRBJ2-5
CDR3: CSARERGLAGGGETQYF

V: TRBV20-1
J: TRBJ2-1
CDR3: CSARREGTSGTRTDNNEQFF

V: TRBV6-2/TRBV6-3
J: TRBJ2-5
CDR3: CASSYSDFADYDGQETQYF

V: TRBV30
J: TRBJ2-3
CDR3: CAWSVGGGSTDTQYF

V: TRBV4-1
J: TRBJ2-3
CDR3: CASSQRDFTDTQYF

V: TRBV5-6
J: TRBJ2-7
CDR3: CASSDSISPSYEQYF

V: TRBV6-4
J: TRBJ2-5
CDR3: CASSDVTGRGAEETQYF

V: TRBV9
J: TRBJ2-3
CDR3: CASSVGQRNTDTQYF

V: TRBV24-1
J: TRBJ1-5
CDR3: CATSEGQGVMEPQHF

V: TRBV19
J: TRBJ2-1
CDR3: CASSLLGGLAGNEQFF

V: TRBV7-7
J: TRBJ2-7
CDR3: CASSLEGPGGGSYEQYF

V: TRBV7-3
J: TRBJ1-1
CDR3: CASSLGTTRDTEAFF

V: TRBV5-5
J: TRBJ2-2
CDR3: CASSLVPSANTGELFF

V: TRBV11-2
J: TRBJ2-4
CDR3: CASSQYRGAKNIQYF

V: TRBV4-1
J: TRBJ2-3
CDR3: CASSHREGSDTQYF

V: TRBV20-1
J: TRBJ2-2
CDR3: CSARDIDSPNTGELFF

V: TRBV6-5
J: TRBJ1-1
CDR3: CASSYSRRGGAEAFF

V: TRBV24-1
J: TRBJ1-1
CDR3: CATSPSIGTEAFF

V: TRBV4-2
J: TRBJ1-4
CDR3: CASSQDMEGKGKLFF

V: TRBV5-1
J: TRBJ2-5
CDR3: CASSWTVQETQYF

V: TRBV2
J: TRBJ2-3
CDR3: CASSATGAWEDTQYF

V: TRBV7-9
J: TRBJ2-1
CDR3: CASSHVMGGAEQFF

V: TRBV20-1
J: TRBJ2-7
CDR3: CSARPREVTGSYEQYF

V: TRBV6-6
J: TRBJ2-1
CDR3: CASTGGTKIEQFF

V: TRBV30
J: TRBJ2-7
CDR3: CAWFRGDEQYF

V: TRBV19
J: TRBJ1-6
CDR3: CASSMETVPLHF

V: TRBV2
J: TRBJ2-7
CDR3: CASSDVDPLYEQYF

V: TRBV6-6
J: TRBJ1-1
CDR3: CATAYRGPTEAFF

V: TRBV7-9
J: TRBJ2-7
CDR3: CASSAVSSGYEQYF

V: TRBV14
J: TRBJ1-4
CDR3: CASSEGRLSTNEKLFF

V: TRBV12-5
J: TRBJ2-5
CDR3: CASGPSLPTGDGETQYF

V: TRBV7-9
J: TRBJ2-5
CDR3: CASSSTSGRYQETQYF

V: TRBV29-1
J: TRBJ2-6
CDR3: CSVRMSGANVLTF

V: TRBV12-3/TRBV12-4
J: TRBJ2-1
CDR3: CTSSPHPDYNEQFF

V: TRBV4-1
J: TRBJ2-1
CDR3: CASSQRGDEQFF

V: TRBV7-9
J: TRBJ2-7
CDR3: CASSFTGDSYEQYF

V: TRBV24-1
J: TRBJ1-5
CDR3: CATSDTEGQPQHF

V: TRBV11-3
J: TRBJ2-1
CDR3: CASSTPRTRAESSYNEQFF

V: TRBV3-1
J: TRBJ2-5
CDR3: CASSQSIYGTQYF

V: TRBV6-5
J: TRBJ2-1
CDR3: CASSSTLKGAVEQFF

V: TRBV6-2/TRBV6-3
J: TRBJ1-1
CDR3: CASSGGTEAFF